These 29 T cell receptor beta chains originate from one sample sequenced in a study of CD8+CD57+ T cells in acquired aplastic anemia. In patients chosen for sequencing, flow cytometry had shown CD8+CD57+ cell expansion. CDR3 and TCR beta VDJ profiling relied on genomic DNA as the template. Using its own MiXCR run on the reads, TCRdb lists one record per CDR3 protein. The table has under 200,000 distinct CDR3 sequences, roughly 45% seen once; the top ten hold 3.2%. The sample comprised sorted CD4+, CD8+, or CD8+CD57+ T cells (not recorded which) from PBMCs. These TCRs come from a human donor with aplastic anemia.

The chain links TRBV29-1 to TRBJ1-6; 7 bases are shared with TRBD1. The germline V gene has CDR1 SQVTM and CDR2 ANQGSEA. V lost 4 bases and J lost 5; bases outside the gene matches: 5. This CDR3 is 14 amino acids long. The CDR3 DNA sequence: TGCAGCGTTGCAATGGGACAGAATAATTCACCCCTCCACTTT. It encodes CSVAMGQNNSPLHF. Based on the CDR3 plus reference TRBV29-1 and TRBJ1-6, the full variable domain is SAVISQKPSRDICQRGTSLTIQCQVDSQVTMMFWYRQQPGQSLTLIATANQGSEATYESGFVIDKFPISRPNLTFSTLTVSNMSPEDSSIYLCSVAMGQNNSPLHFGNGTRLTVT.

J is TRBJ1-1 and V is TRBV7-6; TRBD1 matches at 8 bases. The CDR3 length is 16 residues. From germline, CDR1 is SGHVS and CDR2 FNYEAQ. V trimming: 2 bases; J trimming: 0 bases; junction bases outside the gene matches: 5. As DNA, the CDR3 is TGTGCCAGCAGCTTAATGACAGGGGCCATGAACACTGAAGCTTTCTTT. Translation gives CASSLMTGAMNTEAFF.

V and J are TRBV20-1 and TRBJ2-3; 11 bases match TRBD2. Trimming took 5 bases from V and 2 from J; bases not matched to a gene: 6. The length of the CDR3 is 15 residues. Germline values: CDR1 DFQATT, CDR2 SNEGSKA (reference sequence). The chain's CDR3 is CSAATSGISTDTQYF. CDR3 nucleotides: TGCAGTGCTGCGACTAGCGGGATATCCACAGATACGCAGTATTTT.

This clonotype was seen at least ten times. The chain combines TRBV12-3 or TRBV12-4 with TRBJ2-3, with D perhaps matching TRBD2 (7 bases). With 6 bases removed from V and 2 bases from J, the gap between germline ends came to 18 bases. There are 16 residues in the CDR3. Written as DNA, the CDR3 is TGTGCCAGCAGCCCAAGGGGGGGCCACGCCACAGATACGCAGTATTTT. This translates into CASSPRGGHATDTQYF.

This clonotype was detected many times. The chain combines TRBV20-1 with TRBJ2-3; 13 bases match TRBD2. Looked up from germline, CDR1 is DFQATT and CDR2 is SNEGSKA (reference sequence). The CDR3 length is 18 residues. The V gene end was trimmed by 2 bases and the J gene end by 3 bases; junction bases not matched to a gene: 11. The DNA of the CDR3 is TGCAGTGCTAGATCGGGAGGACTAGCGGGAGCTGGAACAGATACGCAGTATTTT. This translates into CSARSGGLAGAGTDTQYF.

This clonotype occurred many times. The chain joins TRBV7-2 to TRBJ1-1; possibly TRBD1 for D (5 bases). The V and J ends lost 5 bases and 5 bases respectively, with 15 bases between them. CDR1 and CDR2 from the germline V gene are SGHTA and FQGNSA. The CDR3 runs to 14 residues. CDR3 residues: CASSTPGRATEAFF. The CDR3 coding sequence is TGTGCCAGCAGCACCCCGGGCAGGGCAACTGAAGCTTTCTTT.

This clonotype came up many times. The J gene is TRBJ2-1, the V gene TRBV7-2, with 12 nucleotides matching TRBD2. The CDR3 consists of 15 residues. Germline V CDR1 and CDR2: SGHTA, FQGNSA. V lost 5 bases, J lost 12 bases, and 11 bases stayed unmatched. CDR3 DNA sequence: TGTGCCAGCAGCCCATCTGGACTAGCGGGGATTAGGCAGTTCTTC. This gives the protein CASSPSGLAGIRQFF. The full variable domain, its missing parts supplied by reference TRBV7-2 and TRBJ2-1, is GAGVSQSPSNKVTEKGKDVELRCDPISGHTALYWYRQSLGQGLEFLIYFQGNSAPDKSGLPSDRFSAERTGGSVSTLTIQRTQQEDSAVYLCASSPSGLAGIRQFFGPGTRLTVL.

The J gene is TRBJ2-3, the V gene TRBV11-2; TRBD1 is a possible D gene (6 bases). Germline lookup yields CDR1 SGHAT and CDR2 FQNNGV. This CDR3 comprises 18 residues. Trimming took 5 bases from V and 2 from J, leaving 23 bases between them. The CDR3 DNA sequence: TGTGCCAGCAGCGCATGGGGCAGGGGTAGTTTAGCCACAGATACGCAGTATTTT. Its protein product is CASSAWGRGSLATDTQYF. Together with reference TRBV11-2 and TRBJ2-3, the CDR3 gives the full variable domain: EAGVAQSPRYKIIEKRQSVAFWCNPISGHATLYWYQQILGQGPKLLIQFQNNGVVDDSQLPKDRFSAERLKGVDSTLKIQPAKLEDSAVYLCASSAWGRGSLATDTQYFGPGTRLTVL.

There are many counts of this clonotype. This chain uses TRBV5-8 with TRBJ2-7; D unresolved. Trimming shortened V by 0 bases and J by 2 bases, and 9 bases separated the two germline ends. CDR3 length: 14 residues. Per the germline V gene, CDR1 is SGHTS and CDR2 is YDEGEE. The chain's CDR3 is CASSLASPPYEQYF. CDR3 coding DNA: TGTGCCAGCAGCTTGGCCAGCCCCCCCTACGAGCAGTACTTC.

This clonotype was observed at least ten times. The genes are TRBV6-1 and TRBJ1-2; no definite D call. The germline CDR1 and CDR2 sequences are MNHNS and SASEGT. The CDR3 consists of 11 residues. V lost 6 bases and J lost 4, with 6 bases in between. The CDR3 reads CASSESYGYTF. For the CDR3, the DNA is TGTGCCAGCAGCGAGTCCTATGGCTACACCTTC.

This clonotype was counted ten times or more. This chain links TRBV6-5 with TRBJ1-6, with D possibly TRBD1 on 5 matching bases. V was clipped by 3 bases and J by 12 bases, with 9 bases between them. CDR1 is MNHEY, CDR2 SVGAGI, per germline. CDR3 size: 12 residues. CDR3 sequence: CASSYGAGPLHF. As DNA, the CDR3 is TGTGCCAGCAGTTATGGGGCTGGACCCCTCCACTTT.

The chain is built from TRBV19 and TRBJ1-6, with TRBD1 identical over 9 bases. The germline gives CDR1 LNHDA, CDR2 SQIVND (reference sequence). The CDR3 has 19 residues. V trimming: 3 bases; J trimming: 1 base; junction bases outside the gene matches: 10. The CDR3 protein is CASSIPGQGAGSYNSPLHF. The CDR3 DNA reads TGTGCCAGTAGTATTCCGGGACAGGGCGCGGGGTCCTATAATTCACCCCTCCACTTT.

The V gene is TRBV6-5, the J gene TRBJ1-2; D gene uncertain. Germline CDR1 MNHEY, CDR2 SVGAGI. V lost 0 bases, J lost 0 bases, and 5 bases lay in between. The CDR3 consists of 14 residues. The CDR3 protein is CASSYSRSNYGYTF. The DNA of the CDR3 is TGTGCCAGCAGTTACTCGAGATCTAACTATGGCTACACCTTC.

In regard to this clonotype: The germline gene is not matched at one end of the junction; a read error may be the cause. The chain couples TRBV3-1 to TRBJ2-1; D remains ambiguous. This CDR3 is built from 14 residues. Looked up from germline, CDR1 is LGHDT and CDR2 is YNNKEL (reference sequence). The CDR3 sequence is CASSQGVTLNERFF. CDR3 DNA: TGTGCCAGCAGCCAAGGTGTGACTTTGAATGAGCGGTTCTTC.

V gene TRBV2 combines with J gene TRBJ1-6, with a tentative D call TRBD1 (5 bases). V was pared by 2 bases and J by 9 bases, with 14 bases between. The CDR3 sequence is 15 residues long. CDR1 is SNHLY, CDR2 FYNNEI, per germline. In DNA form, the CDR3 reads TGTGCCAGCAGTGAAAGGGGCGCCAGTCTTTCACCCCTCCACTTT. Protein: CASSERGASLSPLHF.

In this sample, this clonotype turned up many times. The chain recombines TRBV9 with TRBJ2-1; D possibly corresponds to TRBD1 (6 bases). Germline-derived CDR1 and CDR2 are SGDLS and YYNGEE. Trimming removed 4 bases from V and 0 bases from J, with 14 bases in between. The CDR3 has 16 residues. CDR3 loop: CASSFWDTGSYNEQFF. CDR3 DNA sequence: TGTGCCAGCAGCTTTTGGGACACGGGCTCCTACAATGAGCAGTTCTTC.

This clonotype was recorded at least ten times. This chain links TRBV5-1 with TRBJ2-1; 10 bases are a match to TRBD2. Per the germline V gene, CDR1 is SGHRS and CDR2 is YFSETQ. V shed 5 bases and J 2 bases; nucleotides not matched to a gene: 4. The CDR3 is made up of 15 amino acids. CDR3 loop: CASRLAGGPYNEQFF. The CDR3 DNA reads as TGCGCCAGCAGGTTAGCGGGGGGCCCCTACAATGAGCAGTTCTTC.

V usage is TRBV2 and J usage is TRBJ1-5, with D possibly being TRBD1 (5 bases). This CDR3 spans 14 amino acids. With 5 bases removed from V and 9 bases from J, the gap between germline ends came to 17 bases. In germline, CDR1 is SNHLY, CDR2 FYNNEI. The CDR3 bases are TGTGCCAGCAGTCGAAGGGCGGGGACCATGCCCCAGCATTTT. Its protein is CASSRRAGTMPQHF.

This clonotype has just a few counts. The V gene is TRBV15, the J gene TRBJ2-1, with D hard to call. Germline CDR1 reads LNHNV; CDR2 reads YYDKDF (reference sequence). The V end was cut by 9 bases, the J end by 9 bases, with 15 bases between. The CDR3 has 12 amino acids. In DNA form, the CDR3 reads TGTGCCACGGCCTTTGGAGAAGGTGAGCAGTTCTTC. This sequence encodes CATAFGEGEQFF.

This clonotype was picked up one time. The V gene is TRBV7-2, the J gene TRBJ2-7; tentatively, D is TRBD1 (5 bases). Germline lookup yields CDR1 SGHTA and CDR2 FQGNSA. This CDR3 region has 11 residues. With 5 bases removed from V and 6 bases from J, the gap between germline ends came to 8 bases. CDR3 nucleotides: TGTGCCAGCAGCGCAAGGGGCGAGCAGTACTTC. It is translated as CASSARGEQYF.

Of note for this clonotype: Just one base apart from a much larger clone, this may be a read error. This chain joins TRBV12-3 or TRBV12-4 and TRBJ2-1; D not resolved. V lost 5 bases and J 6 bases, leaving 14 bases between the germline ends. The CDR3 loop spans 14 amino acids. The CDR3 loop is CASSPARRLNEQFF. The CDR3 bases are TGTGCCAGCAGTCCCGCGCGCCGGCTCAATGAGCAGTTCTTC.

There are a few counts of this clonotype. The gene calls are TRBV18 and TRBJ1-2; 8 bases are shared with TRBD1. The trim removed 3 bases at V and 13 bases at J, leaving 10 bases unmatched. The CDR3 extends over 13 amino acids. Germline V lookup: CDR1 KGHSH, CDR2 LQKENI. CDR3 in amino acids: CASSPGQAGGPTF. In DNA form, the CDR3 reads TGTGCCAGCTCACCCGGGCAAGCAGGGGGCCCCACCTTC.

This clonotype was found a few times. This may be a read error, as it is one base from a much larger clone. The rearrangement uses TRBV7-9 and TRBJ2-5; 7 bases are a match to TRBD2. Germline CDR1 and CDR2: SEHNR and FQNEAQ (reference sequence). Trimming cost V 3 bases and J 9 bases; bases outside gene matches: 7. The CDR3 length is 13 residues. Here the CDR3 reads CASSLTSPEAQYF. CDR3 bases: TGTGCCAGCAGCTTGACTAGCCCGGAGGCCCAGTACTTC.

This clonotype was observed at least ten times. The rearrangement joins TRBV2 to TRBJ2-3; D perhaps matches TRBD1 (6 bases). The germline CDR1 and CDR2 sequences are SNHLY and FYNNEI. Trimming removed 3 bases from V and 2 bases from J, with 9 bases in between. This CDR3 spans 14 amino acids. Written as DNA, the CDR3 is TGTGCCAGCAGTGATACAGGGTACACAGATACGCAGTATTTT. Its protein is CASSDTGYTDTQYF.

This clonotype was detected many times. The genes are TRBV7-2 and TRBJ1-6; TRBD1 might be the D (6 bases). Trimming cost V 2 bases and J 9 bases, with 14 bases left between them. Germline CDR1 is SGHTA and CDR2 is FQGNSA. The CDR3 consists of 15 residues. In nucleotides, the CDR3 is TGTGCCAGCAGCTTAAACAGGGTGAAGGCTTCACCCCTCCACTTT. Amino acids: CASSLNRVKASPLHF.

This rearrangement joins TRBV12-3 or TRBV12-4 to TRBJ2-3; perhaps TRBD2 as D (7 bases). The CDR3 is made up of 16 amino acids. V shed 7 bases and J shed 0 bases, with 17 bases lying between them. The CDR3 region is CASKLGGDSSTDTQYF. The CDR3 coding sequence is TGTGCCAGCAAGTTAGGGGGGGACTCTAGCACAGATACGCAGTATTTT.

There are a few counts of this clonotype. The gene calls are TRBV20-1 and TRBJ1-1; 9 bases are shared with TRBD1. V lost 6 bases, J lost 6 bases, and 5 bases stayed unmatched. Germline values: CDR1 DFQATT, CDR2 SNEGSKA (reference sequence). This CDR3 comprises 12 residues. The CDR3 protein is CSAGTGGPEAFF. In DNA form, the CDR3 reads TGCAGTGCGGGCACAGGGGGCCCTGAAGCTTTCTTT.

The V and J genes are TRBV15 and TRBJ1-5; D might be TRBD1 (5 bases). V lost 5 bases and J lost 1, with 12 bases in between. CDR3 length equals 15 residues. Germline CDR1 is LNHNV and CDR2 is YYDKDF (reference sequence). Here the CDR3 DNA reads TGTGCCACCAGCTCCCCGACAGAGAGCAATCAGCCCCAGCATTTT. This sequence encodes CATSSPTESNQPQHF.

CDR3 sequence: CATSRAPVDGYTF. For the CDR3, the DNA is TGTGCCACCAGCAGAGCACCAGTTGATGGCTACACCTTC. This rearrangement joins TRBV15 to TRBJ1-2; D is unresolved. Trimming took off 1 base at V and 6 bases at J, with 9 bases between the two ends. This CDR3 has 13 residues. The germline V gene has CDR1 LNHNV and CDR2 YYDKDF (reference sequence).